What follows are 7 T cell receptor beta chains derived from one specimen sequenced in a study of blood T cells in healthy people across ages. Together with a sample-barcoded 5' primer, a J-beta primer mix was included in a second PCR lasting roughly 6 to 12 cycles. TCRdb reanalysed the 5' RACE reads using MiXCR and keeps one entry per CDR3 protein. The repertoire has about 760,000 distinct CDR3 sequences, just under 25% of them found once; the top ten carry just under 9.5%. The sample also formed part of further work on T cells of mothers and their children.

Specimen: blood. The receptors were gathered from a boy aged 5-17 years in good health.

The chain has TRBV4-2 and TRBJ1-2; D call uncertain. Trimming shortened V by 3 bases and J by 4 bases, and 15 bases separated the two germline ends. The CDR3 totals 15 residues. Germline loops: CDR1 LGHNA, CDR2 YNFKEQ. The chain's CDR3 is CASSHGKKGSYGYTF. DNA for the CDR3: TGTGCCAGCAGCCACGGGAAAAAAGGTTCCTATGGCTACACCTTC.

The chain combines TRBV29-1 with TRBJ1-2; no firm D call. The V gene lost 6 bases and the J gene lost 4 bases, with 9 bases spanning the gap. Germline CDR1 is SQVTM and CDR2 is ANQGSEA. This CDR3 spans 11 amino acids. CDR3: CSVTASYGYTF. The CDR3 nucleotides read TGCAGCGTCACAGCCAGCTATGGCTACACCTTC. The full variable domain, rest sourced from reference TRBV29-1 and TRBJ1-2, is SAVISQKPSRDICQRGTSLTIQCQVDSQVTMMFWYRQQPGQSLTLIATANQGSEATYESGFVIDKFPISRPNLTFSTLTVSNMSPEDSSIYLCSVTASYGYTFGSGTRLTVV.

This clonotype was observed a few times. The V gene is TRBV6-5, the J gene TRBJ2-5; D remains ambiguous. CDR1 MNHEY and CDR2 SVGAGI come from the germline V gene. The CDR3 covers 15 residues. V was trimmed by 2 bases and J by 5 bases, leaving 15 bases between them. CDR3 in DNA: TGTGCCAGCAGTTACAGGGTCTGGCGTGGGGAGACCCAGTACTTC. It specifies CASSYRVWRGETQYF.

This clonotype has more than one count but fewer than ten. The CDR3 here is CAIKIAGDAYEQYF. For the CDR3, the DNA is TGTGCCATCAAAATAGCGGGAGACGCCTACGAGCAGTACTTC. V is TRBV10-3 and J is TRBJ2-5; 9 bases are shared with TRBD2. The J call is uncertain, as TRBJ2-7 better fits the DNA end. Germline CDR1 and CDR2: ENHRY and SYGVKD. CDR3 length: 14 residues.

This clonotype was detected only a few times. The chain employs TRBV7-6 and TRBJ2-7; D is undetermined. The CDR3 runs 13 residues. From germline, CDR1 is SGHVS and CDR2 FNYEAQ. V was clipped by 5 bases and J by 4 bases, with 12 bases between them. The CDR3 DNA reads TGTGCCAGCAGCCCCTTCTCTAAGTACGAGCAGTACTTC. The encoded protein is CASSPFSKYEQYF.

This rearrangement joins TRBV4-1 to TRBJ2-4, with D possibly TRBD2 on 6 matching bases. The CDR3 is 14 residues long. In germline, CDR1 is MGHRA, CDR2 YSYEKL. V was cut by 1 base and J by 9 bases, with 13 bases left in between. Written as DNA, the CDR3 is TGCGCCAGCAGCCAAGTGGGACTTCGGAGCATTCAGTACTTC. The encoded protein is CASSQVGLRSIQYF.

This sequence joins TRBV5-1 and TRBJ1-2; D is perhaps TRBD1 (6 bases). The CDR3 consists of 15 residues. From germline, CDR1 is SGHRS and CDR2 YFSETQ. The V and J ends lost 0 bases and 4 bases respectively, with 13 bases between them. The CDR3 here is CASSLEGGQTYGYTF. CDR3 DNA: TGCGCCAGCAGCTTGGAGGGGGGGCAGACCTATGGCTACACCTTC.